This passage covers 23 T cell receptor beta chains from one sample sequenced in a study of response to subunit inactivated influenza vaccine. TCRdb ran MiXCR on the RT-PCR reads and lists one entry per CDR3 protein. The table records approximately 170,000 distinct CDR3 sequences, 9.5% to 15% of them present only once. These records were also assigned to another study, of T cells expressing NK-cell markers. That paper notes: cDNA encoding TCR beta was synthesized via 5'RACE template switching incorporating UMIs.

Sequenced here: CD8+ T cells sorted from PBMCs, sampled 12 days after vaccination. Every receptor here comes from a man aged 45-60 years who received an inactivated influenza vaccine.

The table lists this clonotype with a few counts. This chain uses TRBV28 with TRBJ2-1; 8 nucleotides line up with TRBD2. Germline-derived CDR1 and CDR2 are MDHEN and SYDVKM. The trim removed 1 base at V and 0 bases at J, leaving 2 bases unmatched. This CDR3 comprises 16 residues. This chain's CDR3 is CASSLSTSGSYNEQFF. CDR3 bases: TGTGCCAGCAGTTTATCTACTAGCGGCTCCTACAATGAGCAGTTCTTC.

DNA for the CDR3: TGCAGTGCTAGAGATCTTACCGTGAGGTCCGAGCAGTACTTC. Its protein product is CSARDLTVRSEQYF. The V gene is TRBV20-1, the J gene TRBJ2-7; D not resolved. The V and J ends lost 0 bases and 6 bases respectively, with 15 bases between them. CDR1 and CDR2 (germline): DFQATT, SNEGSKA (reference sequence). The CDR3 sequence is 14 residues long.

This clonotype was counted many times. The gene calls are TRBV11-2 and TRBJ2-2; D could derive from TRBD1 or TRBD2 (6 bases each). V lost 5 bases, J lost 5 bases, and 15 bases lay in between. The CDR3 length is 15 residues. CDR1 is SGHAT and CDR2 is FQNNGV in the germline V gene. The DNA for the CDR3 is TGTGCCAGCAGCCTCGAGGGGGGCGATACCGGGGAGCTGTTTTTT. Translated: CASSLEGGDTGELFF.

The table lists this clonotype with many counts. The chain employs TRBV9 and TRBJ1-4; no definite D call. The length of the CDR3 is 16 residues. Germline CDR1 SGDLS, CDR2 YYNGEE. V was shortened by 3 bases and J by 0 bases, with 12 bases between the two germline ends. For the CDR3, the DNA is TGTGCCAGCAGCGAGACGGACGGTGCAACTAATGAAAAACTGTTTTTT. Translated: CASSETDGATNEKLFF.

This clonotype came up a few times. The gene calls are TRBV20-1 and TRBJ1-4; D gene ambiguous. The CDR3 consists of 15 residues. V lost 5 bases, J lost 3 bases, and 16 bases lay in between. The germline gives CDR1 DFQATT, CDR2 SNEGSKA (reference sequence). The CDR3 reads CSARPEGRANEKLFF. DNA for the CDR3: TGCAGTGCTCGACCGGAGGGCCGAGCTAATGAAAAACTGTTTTTT.

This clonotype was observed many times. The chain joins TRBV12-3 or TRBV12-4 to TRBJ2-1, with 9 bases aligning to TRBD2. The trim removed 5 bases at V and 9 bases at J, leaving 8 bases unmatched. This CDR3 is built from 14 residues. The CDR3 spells CASSPPGLAFEQFF. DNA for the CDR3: TGTGCCAGCAGTCCCCCGGGACTAGCATTTGAGCAGTTCTTC.

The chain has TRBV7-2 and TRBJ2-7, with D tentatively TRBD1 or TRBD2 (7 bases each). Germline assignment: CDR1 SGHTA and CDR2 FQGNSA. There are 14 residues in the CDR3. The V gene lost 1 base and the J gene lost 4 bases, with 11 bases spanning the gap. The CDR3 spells CASSLVQGGYEQYF. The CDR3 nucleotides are TGTGCCAGCAGCTTAGTCCAGGGGGGGTACGAGCAGTACTTC. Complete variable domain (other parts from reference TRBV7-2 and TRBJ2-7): GAGVSQSPSNKVTEKGKDVELRCDPISGHTALYWYRQSLGQGLEFLIYFQGNSAPDKSGLPSDRFSAERTGGSVSTLTIQRTQQEDSAVYLCASSLVQGGYEQYFGPGTRLTVT.

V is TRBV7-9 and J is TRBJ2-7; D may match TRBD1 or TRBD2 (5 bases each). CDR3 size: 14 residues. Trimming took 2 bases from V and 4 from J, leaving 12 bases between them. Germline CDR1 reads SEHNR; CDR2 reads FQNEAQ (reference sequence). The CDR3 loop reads CASSLLGWGYEQYF. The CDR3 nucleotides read TGTGCCAGCAGCTTACTCGGTTGGGGGTACGAGCAGTACTTC.

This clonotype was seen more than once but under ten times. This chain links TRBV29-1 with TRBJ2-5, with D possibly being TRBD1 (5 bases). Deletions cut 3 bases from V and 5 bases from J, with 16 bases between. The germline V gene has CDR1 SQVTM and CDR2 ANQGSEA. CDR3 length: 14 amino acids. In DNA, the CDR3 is TGCAGCGTTGAGGGGCAGGGAACAGTGGAGACCCAGTACTTC. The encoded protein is CSVEGQGTVETQYF.

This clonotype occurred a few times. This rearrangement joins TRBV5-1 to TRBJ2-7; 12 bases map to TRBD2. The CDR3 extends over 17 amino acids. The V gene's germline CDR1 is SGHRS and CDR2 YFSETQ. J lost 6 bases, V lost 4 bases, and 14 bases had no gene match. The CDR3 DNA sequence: TGCGCCAGCAGCCCGTACGAAACTAGCGGGAGGAGGCCCGAGCAGTACTTC. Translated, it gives CASSPYETSGRRPEQYF.

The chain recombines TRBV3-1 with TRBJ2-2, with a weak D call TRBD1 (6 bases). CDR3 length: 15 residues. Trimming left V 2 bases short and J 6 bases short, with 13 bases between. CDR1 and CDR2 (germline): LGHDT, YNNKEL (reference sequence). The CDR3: CASSQNAGVAGELFF. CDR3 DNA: TGTGCCAGCAGCCAAAATGCAGGGGTCGCCGGGGAGCTGTTTTTT.

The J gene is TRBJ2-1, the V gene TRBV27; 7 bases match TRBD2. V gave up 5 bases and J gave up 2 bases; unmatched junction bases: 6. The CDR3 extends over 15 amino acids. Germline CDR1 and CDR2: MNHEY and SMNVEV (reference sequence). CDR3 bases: TGTGCCAGCAGTCCTAGCGGTTTTCCCTACAATGAGCAGTTCTTC. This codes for CASSPSGFPYNEQFF.

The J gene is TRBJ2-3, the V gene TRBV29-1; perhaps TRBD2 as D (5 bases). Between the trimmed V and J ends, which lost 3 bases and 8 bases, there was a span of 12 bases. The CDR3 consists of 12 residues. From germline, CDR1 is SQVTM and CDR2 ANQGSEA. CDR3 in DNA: TGCAGCGTTGATGACCCACGGGGTACGCAGTATTTT. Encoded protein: CSVDDPRGTQYF.

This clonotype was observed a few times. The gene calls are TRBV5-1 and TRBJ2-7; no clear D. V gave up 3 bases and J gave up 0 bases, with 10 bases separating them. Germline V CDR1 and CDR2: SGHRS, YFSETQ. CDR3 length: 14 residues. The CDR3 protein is CASSSSRSSYEQYF. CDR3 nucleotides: TGCGCCAGCAGCTCTTCCAGGAGCTCCTACGAGCAGTACTTC.

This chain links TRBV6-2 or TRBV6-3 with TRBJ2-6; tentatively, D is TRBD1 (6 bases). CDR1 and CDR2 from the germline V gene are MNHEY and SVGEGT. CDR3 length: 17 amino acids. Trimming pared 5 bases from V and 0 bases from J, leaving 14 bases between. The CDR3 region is CASSPQGPSSGANVLTF. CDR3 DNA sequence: TGTGCCAGCAGTCCACAGGGCCCAAGCTCTGGGGCCAACGTCCTGACTTTC.

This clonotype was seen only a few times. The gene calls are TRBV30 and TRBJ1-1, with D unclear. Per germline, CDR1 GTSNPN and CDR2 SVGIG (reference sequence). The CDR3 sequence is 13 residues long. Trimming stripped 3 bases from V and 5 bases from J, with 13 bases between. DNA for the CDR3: TGTGCCTGGAGGCAAACCCCGGGAACTGAAGCTTTCTTT. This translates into CAWRQTPGTEAFF. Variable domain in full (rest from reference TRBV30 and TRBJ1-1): SQTIHQWPATLVQPVGSPLSLECTVEGTSNPNLYWYRQAAGRGLQLLFYSVGIGQISSEVPQNLSASRPQDRQFILSSKKLLLSDSGFYLCAWRQTPGTEAFFGQGTRLTVV.

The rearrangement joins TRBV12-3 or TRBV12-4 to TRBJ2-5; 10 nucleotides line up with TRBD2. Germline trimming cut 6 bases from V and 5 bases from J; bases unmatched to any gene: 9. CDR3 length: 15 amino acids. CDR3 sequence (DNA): TGTGCCAGCAGAACGAGCGGGGGGGCATTTGAGACCCAGTACTTC. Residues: CASRTSGGAFETQYF.

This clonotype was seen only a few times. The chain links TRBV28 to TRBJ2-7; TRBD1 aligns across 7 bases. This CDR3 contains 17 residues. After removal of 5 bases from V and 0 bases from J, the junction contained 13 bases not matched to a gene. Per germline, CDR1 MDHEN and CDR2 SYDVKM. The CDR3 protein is CASSLNTDRTFSYEQYF. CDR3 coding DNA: TGTGCCAGCAGTCTAAACACGGACAGGACCTTCTCCTACGAGCAGTACTTC.

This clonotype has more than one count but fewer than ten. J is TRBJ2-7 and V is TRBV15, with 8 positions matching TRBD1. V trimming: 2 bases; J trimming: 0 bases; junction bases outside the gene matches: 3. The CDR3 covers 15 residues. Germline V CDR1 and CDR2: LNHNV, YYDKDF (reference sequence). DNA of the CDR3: TGTGCCACCAGCAGAACAGGGGGTTTCTCCTACGAGCAGTACTTC. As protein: CATSRTGGFSYEQYF.

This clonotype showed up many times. The CDR3 protein is CSVEWTGFGASTGELFF. Written as DNA, the CDR3 is TGCAGCGTTGAGTGGACAGGGTTTGGAGCGTCGACCGGGGAGCTGTTTTTT. The gene calls are TRBV29-1 and TRBJ2-2; TRBD1 aligns across 8 bases. Looked up from germline, CDR1 is SQVTM and CDR2 is ANQGSEA. The CDR3 consists of 17 residues. V shed 3 bases, J shed 5 bases, and the junction held 14 bases outside the gene matches.

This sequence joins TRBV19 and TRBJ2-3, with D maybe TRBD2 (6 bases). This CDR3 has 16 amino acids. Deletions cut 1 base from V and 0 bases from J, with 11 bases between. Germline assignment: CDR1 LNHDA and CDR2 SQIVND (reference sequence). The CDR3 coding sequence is TGTGCCAGTAGTATAGTCGGTAGCGGAAGCACAGATACGCAGTATTTT. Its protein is CASSIVGSGSTDTQYF.

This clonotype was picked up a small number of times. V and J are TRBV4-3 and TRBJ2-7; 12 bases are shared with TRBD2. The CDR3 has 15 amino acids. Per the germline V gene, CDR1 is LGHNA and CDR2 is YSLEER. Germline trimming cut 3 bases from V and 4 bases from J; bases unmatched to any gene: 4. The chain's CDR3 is CASSQRLAGVYEQYF. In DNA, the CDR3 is TGCGCCAGCAGCCAGAGACTAGCGGGAGTTTACGAGCAGTACTTC.

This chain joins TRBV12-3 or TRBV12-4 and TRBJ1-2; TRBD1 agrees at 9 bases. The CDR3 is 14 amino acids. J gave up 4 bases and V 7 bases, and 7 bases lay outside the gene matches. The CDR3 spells CASTRTGEAYGYTF. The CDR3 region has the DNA TGTGCCAGCACCCGGACAGGGGAAGCCTATGGCTACACCTTC.